This T cell receptor beta chain is from a study of blood T cell repertoires in COVID-19. Study-level background: Donors in the United States, Italy and Spain gave samples during acute or convalescent COVID-19. PBMCs, B-cell-depleted T cells, or T cells provided the cDNA or gDNA that made up the material.

Those enrolled in Seattle joined during active infection and were followed longitudinally afterward. In the original workflow: Amplification from reference gene primers served as the basis for estimated nucleated cell counts. Data came from immunoSEQ multiplex PCR; TCRdb stores just in-frame clones and leaves some out. Clone size and the V and J calls come from that table; the DNA yielded D and trimming. The sample holds 400,000 to 450,000 clones; 70% to 90% are singletons and the top ten take roughly 1.6%. V lost 7 bases and J 6 bases, leaving 16 bases between the germline ends. Germline V gives CDR1 SNHLY, CDR2 FYNNEI. The CDR3 runs to 14 residues.

The sample comprised peripheral blood. This clonotype was obtained from a woman aged 40 to 50 with COVID-19, enrolled during active disease. This sequence joins TRBV2 and TRBJ1-5; perhaps TRBD1 as D (6 bases). This CDR3 reads CASTPDRGGQPQHF. The DNA of the CDR3 is TGTGCCAGCACCCCGGACAGAGGAGGTCAGCCCCAGCATTTT.